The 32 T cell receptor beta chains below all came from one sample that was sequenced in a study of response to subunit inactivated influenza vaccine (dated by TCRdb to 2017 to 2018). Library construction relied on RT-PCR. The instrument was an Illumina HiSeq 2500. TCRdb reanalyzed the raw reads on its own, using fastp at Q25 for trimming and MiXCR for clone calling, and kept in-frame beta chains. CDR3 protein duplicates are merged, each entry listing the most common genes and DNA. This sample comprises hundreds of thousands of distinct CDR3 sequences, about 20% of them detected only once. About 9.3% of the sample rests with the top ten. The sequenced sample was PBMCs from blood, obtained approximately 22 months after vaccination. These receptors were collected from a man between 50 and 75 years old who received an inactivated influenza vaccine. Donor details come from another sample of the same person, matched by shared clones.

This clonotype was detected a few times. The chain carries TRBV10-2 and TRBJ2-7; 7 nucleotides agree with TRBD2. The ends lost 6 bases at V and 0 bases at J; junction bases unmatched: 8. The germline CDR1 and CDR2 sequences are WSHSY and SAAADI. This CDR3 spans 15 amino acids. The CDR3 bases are TGCGCCAGCAGGACTCTAAGGGAGGGCTCCTACGAGCAGTACTTC. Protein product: CASRTLREGSYEQYF.

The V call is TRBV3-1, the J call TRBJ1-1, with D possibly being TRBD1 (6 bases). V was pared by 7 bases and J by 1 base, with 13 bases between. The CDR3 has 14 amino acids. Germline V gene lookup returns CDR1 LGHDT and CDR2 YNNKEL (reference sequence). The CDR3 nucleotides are TGTGCCAGCAAACCTGGGGGGGCGAACACTGAAGCTTTCTTT. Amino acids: CASKPGGANTEAFF.

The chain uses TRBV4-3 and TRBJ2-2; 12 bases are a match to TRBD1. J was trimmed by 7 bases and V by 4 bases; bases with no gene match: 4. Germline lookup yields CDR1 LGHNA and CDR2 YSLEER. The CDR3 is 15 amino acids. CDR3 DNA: TGCGCCAGCAGCCTCGGGACAGGGGGCTTCGGGGAGCTGTTTTTT. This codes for CASSLGTGGFGELFF.

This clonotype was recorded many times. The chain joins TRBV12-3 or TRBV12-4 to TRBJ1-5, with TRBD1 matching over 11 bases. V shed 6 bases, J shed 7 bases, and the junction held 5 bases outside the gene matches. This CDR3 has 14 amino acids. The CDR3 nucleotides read TGTGCCAGCAGCCCGGACAGGGGGCGCCAGCCCCAGCATTTT. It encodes CASSPDRGRQPQHF.

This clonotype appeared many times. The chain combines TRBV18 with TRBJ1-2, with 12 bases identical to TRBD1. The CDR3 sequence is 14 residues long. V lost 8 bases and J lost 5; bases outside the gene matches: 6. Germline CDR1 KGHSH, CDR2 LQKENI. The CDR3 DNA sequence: TGTGCCAGCAGCCCGGGACAGGGGGCGTATGGCTACACCTTC. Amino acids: CASSPGQGAYGYTF.

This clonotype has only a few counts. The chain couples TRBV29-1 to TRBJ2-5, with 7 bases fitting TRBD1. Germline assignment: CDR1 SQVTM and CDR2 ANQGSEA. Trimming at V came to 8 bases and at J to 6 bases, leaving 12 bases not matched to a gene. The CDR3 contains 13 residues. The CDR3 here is CSSYYTGEQTQYF. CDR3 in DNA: TGCAGCTCATATTATACAGGGGAGCAGACCCAGTACTTC.

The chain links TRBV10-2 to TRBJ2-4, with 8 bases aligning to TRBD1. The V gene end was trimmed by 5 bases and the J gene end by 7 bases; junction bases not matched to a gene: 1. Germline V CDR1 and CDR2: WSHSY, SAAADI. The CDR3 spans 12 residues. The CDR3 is CASSQGANIQYF. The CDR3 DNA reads TGCGCCAGCAGTCAGGGGGCGAACATTCAGTACTTC.

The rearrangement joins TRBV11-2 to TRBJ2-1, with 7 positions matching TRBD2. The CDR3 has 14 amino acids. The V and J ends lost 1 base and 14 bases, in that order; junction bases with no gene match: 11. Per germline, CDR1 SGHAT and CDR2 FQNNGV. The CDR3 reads CASSLGGGTPREFF. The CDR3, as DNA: TGTGCCAGCAGCTTAGGGGGGGGGACCCCAAGGGAGTTCTTC.

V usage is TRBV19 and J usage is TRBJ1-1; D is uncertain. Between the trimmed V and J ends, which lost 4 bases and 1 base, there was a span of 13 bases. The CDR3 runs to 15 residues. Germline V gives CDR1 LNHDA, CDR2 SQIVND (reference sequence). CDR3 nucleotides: TGTGCCAGTAGTACCTTCTGGGCCTCGAACACTGAAGCTTTCTTT. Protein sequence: CASSTFWASNTEAFF.

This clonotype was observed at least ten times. The CDR3 region is CASSPISGGDREDYGYTF. CDR3 nucleotides: TGTGCCAGCAGCCCTATTTCTGGTGGTGACAGGGAAGACTATGGCTACACCTTC. V and J are TRBV13 and TRBJ1-2, with 7 bases matching TRBD1. The CDR3 is made up of 18 amino acids. V shed 5 bases and J 3 bases; nucleotides not matched to a gene: 18. Germline loops: CDR1 PRHDT, CDR2 FYEKMQ (reference sequence).

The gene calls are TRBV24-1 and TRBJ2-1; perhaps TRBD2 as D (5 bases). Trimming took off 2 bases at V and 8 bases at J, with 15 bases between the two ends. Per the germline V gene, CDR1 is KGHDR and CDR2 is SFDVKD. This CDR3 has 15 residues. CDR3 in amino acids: CATSDSPGWSDEQFF. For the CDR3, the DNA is TGTGCCACCAGTGATTCCCCGGGGTGGAGCGATGAGCAGTTCTTC.

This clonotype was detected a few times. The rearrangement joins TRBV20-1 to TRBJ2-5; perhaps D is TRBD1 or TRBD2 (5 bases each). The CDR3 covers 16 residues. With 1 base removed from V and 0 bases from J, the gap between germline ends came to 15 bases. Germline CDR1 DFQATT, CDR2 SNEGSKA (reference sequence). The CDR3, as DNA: TGCAGTGCTAGAGCGGGGCGGCAGCCCTACCAAGAGACCCAGTACTTC. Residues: CSARAGRQPYQETQYF.

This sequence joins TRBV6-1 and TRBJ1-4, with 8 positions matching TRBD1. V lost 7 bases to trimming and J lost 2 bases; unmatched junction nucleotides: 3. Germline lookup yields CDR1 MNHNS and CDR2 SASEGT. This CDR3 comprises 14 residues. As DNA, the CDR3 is TGTGCCAGCATCACAGGGGGGACTAATGAAAAACTGTTTTTT. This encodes CASITGGTNEKLFF.

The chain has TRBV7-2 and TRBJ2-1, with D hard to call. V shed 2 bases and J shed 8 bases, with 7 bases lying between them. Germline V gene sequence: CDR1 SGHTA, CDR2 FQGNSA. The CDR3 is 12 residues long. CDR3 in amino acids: CASSLTRDEQFF. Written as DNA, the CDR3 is TGTGCCAGCAGCTTAACTCGAGATGAGCAGTTCTTC.

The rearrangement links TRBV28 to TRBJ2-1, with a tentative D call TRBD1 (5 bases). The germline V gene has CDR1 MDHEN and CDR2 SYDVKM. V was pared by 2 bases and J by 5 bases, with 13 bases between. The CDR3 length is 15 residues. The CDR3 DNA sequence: TGTGCCAGCAGTTTAACAGGTTATACCAACAATGAGCAGTTCTTC. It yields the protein CASSLTGYTNNEQFF. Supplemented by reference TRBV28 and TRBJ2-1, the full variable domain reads DVKVTQSSRYLVKRTGEKVFLECVQDMDHENMFWYRQDPGLGLRLIYFSYDVKMKEKGDIPEGYSVSREKKERFSLILESASTNQTSMYLCASSLTGYTNNEQFFGPGTRLTVL.

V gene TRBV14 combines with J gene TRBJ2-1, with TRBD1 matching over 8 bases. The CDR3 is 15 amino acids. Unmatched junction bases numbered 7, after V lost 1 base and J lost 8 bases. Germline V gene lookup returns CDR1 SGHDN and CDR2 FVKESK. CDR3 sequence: CASSQVNRGDYEQFF. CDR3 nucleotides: TGTGCCAGCAGCCAAGTGAACAGGGGGGATTATGAGCAGTTCTTC.

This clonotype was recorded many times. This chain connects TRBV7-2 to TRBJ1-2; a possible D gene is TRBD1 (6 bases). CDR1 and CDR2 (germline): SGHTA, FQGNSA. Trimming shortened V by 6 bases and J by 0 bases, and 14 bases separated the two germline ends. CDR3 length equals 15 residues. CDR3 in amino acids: CASSSGGGSNYGYTF. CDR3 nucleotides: TGTGCCAGCAGTTCGGGGGGCGGATCTAACTATGGCTACACCTTC.

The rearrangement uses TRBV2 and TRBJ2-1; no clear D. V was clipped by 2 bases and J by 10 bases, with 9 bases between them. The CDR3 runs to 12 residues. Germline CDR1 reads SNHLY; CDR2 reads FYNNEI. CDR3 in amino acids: CASSEPSVEQFF. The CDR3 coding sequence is TGTGCCAGCAGTGAACCGTCGGTGGAGCAGTTCTTC.

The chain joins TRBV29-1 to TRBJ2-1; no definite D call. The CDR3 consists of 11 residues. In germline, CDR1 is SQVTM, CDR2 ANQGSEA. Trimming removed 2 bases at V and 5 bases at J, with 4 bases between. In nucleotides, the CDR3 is TGCAGCGTTGAACTCCACAATGAGCAGTTCTTC. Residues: CSVELHNEQFF.

The CDR3 region has the DNA TGCGCCAGCAGCTTGGGAAACATGAACACTGAAGCTTTCTTT. Residues: CASSLGNMNTEAFF. The chain is built from TRBV5-1 and TRBJ1-1; D unclear. Trimming took 0 bases from V and 0 from J, leaving 6 bases between them. Germline V gene lookup returns CDR1 SGHRS and CDR2 YFSETQ. The CDR3 has 14 residues.

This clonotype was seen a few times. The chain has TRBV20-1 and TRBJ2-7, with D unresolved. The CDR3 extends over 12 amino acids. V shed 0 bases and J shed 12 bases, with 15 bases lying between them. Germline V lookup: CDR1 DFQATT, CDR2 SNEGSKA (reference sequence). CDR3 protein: CSARDRGNGLYF. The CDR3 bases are TGCAGTGCTAGAGATCGAGGAAACGGGCTGTACTTC.

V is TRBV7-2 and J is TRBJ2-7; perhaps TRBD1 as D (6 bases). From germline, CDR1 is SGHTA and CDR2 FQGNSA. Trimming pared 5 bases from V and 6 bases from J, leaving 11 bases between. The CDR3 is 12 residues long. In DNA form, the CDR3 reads TGTGCCAGCAGCCTAGGGACATTCGAGCAGTACTTC. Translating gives CASSLGTFEQYF. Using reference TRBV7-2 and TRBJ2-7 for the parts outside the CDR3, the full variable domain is GAGVSQSPSNKVTEKGKDVELRCDPISGHTALYWYRQSLGQGLEFLIYFQGNSAPDKSGLPSDRFSAERTGGSVSTLTIQRTQQEDSAVYLCASSLGTFEQYFGPGTRLTVT.

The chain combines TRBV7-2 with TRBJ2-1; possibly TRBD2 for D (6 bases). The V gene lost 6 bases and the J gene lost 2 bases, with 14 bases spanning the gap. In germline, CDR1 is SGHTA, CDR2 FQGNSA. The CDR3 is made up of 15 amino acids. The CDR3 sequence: CASSSYSGTYNEQFF. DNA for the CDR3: TGTGCCAGCAGTTCCTATAGCGGTACCTACAATGAGCAGTTCTTC.

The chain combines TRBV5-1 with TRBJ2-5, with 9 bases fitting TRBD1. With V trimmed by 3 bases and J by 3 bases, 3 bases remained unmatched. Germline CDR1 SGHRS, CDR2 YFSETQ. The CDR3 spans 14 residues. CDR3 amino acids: CASSSRTGEETQYF. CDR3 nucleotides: TGCGCCAGCAGCTCCAGGACAGGGGAAGAGACCCAGTACTTC.

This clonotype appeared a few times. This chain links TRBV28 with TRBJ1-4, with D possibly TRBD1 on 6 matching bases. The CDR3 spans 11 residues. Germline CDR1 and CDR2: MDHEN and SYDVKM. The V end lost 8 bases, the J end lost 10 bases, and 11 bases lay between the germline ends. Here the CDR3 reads CASQGGLKLFF. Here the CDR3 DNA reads TGTGCCAGCCAAGGGGGTTTAAAACTGTTTTTT.

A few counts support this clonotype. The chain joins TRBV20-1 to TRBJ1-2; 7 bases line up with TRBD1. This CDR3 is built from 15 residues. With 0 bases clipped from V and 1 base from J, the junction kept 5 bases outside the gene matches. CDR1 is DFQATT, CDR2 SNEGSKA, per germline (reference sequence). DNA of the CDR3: TGCAGTGCTAGAGATCTAGGGGACAGTAACTATGGCTACACCTTC. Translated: CSARDLGDSNYGYTF.

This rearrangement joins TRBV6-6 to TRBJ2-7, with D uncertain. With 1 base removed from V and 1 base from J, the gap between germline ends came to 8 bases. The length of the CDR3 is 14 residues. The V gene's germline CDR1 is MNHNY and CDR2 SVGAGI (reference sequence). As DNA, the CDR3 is TGTGCCAGCAGTTACTGGGAAGCTTCCTACGAGCAGTACTTC. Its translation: CASSYWEASYEQYF.

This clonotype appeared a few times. The chain's CDR3 is CASSYTTTEAFF. CDR3 in DNA: TGCGCCAGCAGTTATACTACCACTGAAGCTTTCTTT. The chain carries TRBV10-2 and TRBJ1-1; D is undetermined. V lost 5 bases and J 4 bases, leaving 8 bases between the germline ends. The CDR3 has 12 amino acids. The V gene's germline CDR1 is WSHSY and CDR2 SAAADI.

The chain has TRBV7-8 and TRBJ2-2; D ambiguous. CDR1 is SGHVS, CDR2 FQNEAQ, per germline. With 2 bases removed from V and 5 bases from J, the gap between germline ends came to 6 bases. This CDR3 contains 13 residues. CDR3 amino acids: CASSLQPTGELFF. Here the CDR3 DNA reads TGTGCCAGCAGCTTACAGCCTACCGGGGAGCTGTTTTTT.

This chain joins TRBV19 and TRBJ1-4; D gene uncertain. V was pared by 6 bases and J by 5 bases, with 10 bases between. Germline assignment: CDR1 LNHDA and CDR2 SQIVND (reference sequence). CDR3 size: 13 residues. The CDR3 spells CASSGTVNEKLFF. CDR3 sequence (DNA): TGTGCCAGTAGCGGTACGGTGAATGAAAAACTGTTTTTT.

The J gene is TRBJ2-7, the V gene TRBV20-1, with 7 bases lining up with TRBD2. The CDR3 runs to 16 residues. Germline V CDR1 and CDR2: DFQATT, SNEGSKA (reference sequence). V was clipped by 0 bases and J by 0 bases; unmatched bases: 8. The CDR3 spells CSARDYPAGFSYEQYF. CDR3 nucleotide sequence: TGCAGTGCTAGAGATTACCCAGCGGGGTTCTCCTACGAGCAGTACTTC.

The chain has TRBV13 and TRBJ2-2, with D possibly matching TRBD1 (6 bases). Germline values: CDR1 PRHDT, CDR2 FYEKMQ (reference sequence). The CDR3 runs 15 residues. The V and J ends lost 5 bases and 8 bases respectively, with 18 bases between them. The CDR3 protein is CASSQAARGFGELFF. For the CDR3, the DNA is TGTGCCAGCAGCCAAGCGGCCAGGGGCTTTGGGGAGCTGTTTTTT.